The source of this TCR beta chain is a study of T cells after yellow fever vaccination. Study-wide context: Preparation used SMART-Seq v4 Ultra Low Input for the low-cell-number fractions. Study-wide results and limits: The booster response re-showed most primary clones: approximately 95% CD4, more than 80% CD8. The CD4 and CD8 compartments had a small share of their clonotypes in common.

This CDR3 has 16 residues. V gave up 0 bases and J gave up 1 base, with 12 bases separating them. Germline assignment: CDR1 SGHRS and CDR2 YFSETQ. Universal primer sites and UMIs were introduced during 5'RACE template-switching synthesis of TCR cDNA. Using its own MiXCR run on the 5' RACE reads, TCRdb lists one record per CDR3 protein. The table records roughly 170,000 distinct CDR3 sequences, roughly 6.2% of them present only once. Ten or more counts support this clonotype. The target antigen is unknown. The J gene is TRBJ2-3, the V gene TRBV5-1, with D perhaps being TRBD1 or TRBD2 (6 bases each). The TCR comes from a man between 18 and 29 years old who received the YFV17D yellow fever vaccine. Sequencing used CD4+ T cells sorted from PBMCs, obtained on the day of the first yellow fever vaccination. CDR3 residues: CASSLVWGAGTDTQYF. The DNA for the CDR3 is TGCGCCAGCAGCTTGGTATGGGGGGCTGGCACAGATACGCAGTATTTT.